These 18 T cell receptor beta chains share one sample of origin, sequenced in a study of identical twins. TCRdb processed the 5' RACE reads anew with MiXCR; each CDR3 protein has one entry. The sample lists about 890,000 distinct CDR3 sequences; about 12% were seen once. These data are also associated with another study on yellow fever vaccine responses in identical twins.

Input material: PBMCs. These receptors came from a woman younger than 30 in good health.

In this sample, this clonotype turned up a few times. The V gene is TRBV28, the J gene TRBJ2-5; D is unclear. With 4 bases removed from V and 2 bases from J, the gap between germline ends came to 5 bases. The length of the CDR3 is 12 residues. The V gene's germline CDR1 is MDHEN and CDR2 SYDVKM. The DNA of the CDR3 is TGTGCCAGCAGTTGGTTACAAGAGACCCAGTACTTC. Its protein product is CASSWLQETQYF. The full variable domain, its missing parts supplied by reference TRBV28 and TRBJ2-5, is DVKVTQSSRYLVKRTGEKVFLECVQDMDHENMFWYRQDPGLGLRLIYFSYDVKMKEKGDIPEGYSVSREKKERFSLILESASTNQTSMYLCASSWLQETQYFGPGTRLLVL.

This clonotype was seen many times. The V call is TRBV10-3, the J call TRBJ2-1; D is ambiguous. V was trimmed by 8 bases and J by 4 bases, leaving 15 bases between them. Per the germline V gene, CDR1 is ENHRY and CDR2 is SYGVKD. The CDR3 contains 14 residues. The CDR3 loop reads CAIYDQVTYNEQFF. The CDR3 nucleotides read TGTGCCATCTACGATCAGGTCACTTACAATGAGCAGTTCTTC.

The rearrangement links TRBV24-1 to TRBJ2-5; tentative D call: TRBD1 (5 bases). In germline, CDR1 is KGHDR, CDR2 SFDVKD. The CDR3 runs 13 residues. The germline V and J ends were trimmed by 2 bases and 7 bases, with 10 bases remaining between them. CDR3 in DNA: TGTGCCACCAGTGATTATAACACAGGGACCCAGTACTTC. Its translation is CATSDYNTGTQYF.

The CDR3 is CSARGQGNDYGYTF. For the CDR3, the DNA is TGCAGTGCTAGAGGACAGGGGAATGACTATGGCTACACCTTC. The chain recombines TRBV20-1 with TRBJ1-2, with 8 positions matching TRBD1. This CDR3 contains 14 residues. Germline V gene lookup returns CDR1 DFQATT and CDR2 SNEGSKA (reference sequence). Trimming at V came to 1 base and at J to 3 bases, leaving 4 bases not matched to a gene.

This clonotype showed up just a few times. The chain is built from TRBV4-2 and TRBJ2-1; 10 positions agree with TRBD1. V shed 3 bases and J 9 bases; nucleotides not matched to a gene: 17. The CDR3 is 18 amino acids. The germline gives CDR1 LGHNA, CDR2 YNFKEQ. CDR3 amino acids: CASSHLGEGTGEYGEQFF. The CDR3 DNA reads TGTGCCAGCAGCCATCTGGGGGAGGGGACAGGGGAGTATGGTGAGCAGTTCTTC.

This chain links TRBV28 with TRBJ2-2, with 9 positions matching TRBD2. The germline CDR1 and CDR2 sequences are MDHEN and SYDVKM. This CDR3 spans 19 amino acids. V was pared by 3 bases and J by 3 bases, with 14 bases of the junction left unmatched. CDR3 coding DNA: TGTGCCAGCAGTTTGACTAGCGGATACCGCGAGGGGGACACCGGGGAGCTGTTTTTT. This gives the protein CASSLTSGYREGDTGELFF.

Of note for this clonotype: The junction departs from germline at one end; a sequencing error may be responsible. V and J are TRBV7-9 and TRBJ1-1; D unresolved. Germline CDR1 is SEHNR and CDR2 is FQNEAQ (reference sequence). The CDR3 is 14 residues long. The CDR3 bases are TGTGCCAGCAGCACAGATTTACGGAACTCTGAAGCTTTCTTT. Amino acids: CASSTDLRNSEAFF.

There are many counts of this clonotype. The V gene is TRBV25-1, the J gene TRBJ2-4; D is unresolved. V was cut by 4 bases and J by 7 bases, with 5 bases left in between. The CDR3 length is 11 residues. From germline, CDR1 is MGHDK and CDR2 SYGVNS. CDR3 sequence reads: CASSGTNIQYF. In nucleotides, the CDR3 is TGTGCCAGCAGTGGGACGAACATTCAGTACTTC.

This clonotype has at least ten counts. V and J are TRBV5-1 and TRBJ2-3; 11 bases align to TRBD2. This CDR3 contains 15 residues. Germline lookup yields CDR1 SGHRS and CDR2 YFSETQ. V dropped 4 bases and J dropped 5; count of bases not matched to a gene: 6. The CDR3 nucleotides are TGCGCCAGCAGCACTGTCCTAGCGGGGGGAGATACGCAGTATTTT. This codes for CASSTVLAGGDTQYF.

The chain joins TRBV3-1 to TRBJ1-1; a weak D match, TRBD1 (5 bases). This CDR3 spans 18 amino acids. Trimming cost V 1 base and J 1 base, with 19 bases left between them. Germline-derived CDR1 and CDR2 are LGHDT and YNNKEL (reference sequence). CDR3 sequence reads: CASSQVSGAGLKNTEAFF. For the CDR3, the DNA is TGTGCCAGCAGCCAAGTATCTGGCGCGGGACTCAAGAACACTGAAGCTTTCTTT.

The chain combines TRBV6-1 with TRBJ1-6, with D possibly being TRBD1 (6 bases). CDR1 MNHNS and CDR2 SASEGT come from the germline V gene. CDR3 length equals 13 residues. The V gene lost 6 bases and the J gene lost 4 bases, with 7 bases spanning the gap. The CDR3 nucleotides are TGTGCCAGCAGCGGACAGTATAATTCACCCCTCCACTTT. Amino acids: CASSGQYNSPLHF.

A few counts support this clonotype. The chain employs TRBV11-2 and TRBJ2-7; no clear D. Germline V CDR1 and CDR2: SGHAT, FQNNGV. V was shortened by 6 bases and J by 2 bases, with 11 bases between the two germline ends. The CDR3 covers 13 residues. CDR3 nucleotide sequence: TGTGCCAGCAGTCCCGCGAGGACCTACGAGCAGTACGTC. This encodes CASSPARTYEQYV.

CDR3 sequence: CASSLTRGDWTEAFF. The CDR3 DNA is TGTGCCAGCAGTTTAACCCGGGGTGATTGGACTGAAGCTTTCTTT. This rearrangement joins TRBV12-3 or TRBV12-4 to TRBJ1-1; D not certain. Trimming left V 2 bases short and J 5 bases short, with 15 bases between. The CDR3 has 15 residues.

Notes on this clonotype: This may be a read error, as it is one base from a much larger clone. The gene calls are TRBV12-5 and TRBJ2-7; D may match TRBD1 or TRBD2 (5 bases each). The V end was cut by 7 bases, the J end by 6 bases, with 16 bases between. CDR1 is LGHNT, CDR2 FRNRAP, per germline. The CDR3 length is 13 residues. The CDR3 nucleotides are TGTGCTAGTGCCTACGACAGCGGTCTCGAGCAGTACTTC. As protein: CASAYDSGLEQYF.

The chain recombines TRBV29-1 with TRBJ2-5; the D gene is possibly TRBD2 (5 bases). V lost 4 bases to trimming and J lost 2 bases, with 11 bases between them. CDR1 and CDR2 from the germline V gene are SQVTM and ANQGSEA. The CDR3 is 13 residues long. The CDR3 spells CSVVQPGQETQYF. The CDR3 region has the DNA TGCAGCGTTGTGCAACCGGGGCAAGAGACCCAGTACTTC.

V is TRBV24-1 and J is TRBJ2-1; D may be TRBD2 (5 bases). The V gene lost 3 bases and the J gene lost 6 bases, with 26 bases spanning the gap. The length of the CDR3 is 19 residues. Per germline, CDR1 KGHDR and CDR2 SFDVKD. The CDR3 nucleotides read TGTGCCACCAGTGATCCCACGCTACAACGGGGAGATTTGGGCAATGAGCAGTTCTTC. Residues: CATSDPTLQRGDLGNEQFF.

This clonotype was seen ten or more times. V is TRBV2 and J is TRBJ1-3, with no clear D. Trimming left V 1 base short and J 0 bases short, with 10 bases between. In germline, CDR1 is SNHLY, CDR2 FYNNEI. The CDR3 totals 16 residues. The CDR3 bases are TGTGCCAGCAGTGAAGGGTTTCTCTTCTCTGGAAACACCATATATTTT. This gives the protein CASSEGFLFSGNTIYF. Based on the CDR3 plus reference TRBV2 and TRBJ1-3, the full variable domain is EPEVTQTPSHQVTQMGQEVILRCVPISNHLYFYWYRQILGQKVEFLVSFYNNEISEKSEIFDDQFSVERPDGSNFTLKIRSTKLEDSAMYFCASSEGFLFSGNTIYFGEGSWLTVV.

The chain couples TRBV4-2 to TRBJ2-3, with D uncertain. The germline V and J ends were trimmed by 1 base and 5 bases, with 7 bases remaining between them. Looked up from germline, CDR1 is LGHNA and CDR2 is YNFKEQ. The CDR3 runs 13 residues. The CDR3 coding sequence is TGTGCCAGCAGCCAAGGAGTCGGAGATACGCAGTATTTT. Residues: CASSQGVGDTQYF.